These T cell receptor beta chains were read from a single sample in a study of T cells after yellow fever vaccination. TCRdb recomputed calls from the 5' RACE reads with MiXCR, one row per CDR3 protein. The sample carries about 340,000 distinct CDR3 sequences, roughly an eighth recorded once. Sequences were derived from CD4+ T cells sorted from PBMCs, sampled 15 days after the yellow fever booster vaccination. All receptors come from a man younger than 35 who received the YFV17D yellow fever vaccine. CDR3s include the opening cysteine and the closing phenylalanine or tryptophan. The D gene is left open where the match is weak. The listing skips clone size in some rows; elsewhere it reads once, few, many or a size class.

V gene	clone size	D gene	J gene	CDR3 protein	CDR3 DNA
TRBV20-1	-	-	TRBJ1-6	CSARRDYNSPLHF	TGCAGTGCTAGGCGGGATTATAATTCACCCCTCCACTTT
TRBV28	few	-	TRBJ1-2	CASQLREGYTF	TGTGCCAGCCAACTGAGGGAAGGCTACACCTTC
TRBV7-2	few	TRBD1	TRBJ1-2	CASSPKILQGGGYTF	TGTGCCAGCAGCCCCAAGATTCTACAGGGGGGAGGCTACACCTTC
TRBV5-1	many	-	TRBJ2-3	CASSIGLTRGDTQYF	TGCGCCAGCAGCATTGGTCTGACCCGGGGGGATACGCAGTATTTT
TRBV11-2	few	-	TRBJ1-1	CASSLVGGLSTEAFF	TGTGCCAGCAGCTTAGTGGGGGGCTTGAGCACTGAAGCTTTCTTT
TRBV5-1	few	-	TRBJ1-4	CASSLRQRGPDEKLFF	TGCGCCAGCAGCTTGCGGCAGAGGGGTCCGGATGAAAAACTGTTTTTT
TRBV20-1	few	-	TRBJ1-1	CSAPIPGVPEAFF	TGCAGTGCCCCCATTCCCGGGGTGCCTGAAGCTTTCTTT
TRBV29-1	many	-	TRBJ2-3	CSVGTSTDTQYF	TGCAGCGTGGGGACTAGCACAGATACGCAGTATTTT
TRBV5-4	few	-	TRBJ1-1	CASSSAGSPNTEAFF	TGTGCCAGCAGCTCCGCAGGGTCCCCGAACACTGAAGCTTTCTTT
TRBV25-1	-	-	TRBJ2-3	CASSESATSTDTQYF	TGTGCCAGCAGTGAATCCGCAACTAGCACAGATACGCAGTATTTT
TRBV12-3/TRBV12-4	few	-	TRBJ2-4	CASSRHETVAKNIQYF	TGTGCCAGCAGTCGACACGAAACCGTAGCCAAAAACATTCAGTACTTC
TRBV6-2/TRBV6-3	-	-	TRBJ2-2	CASKMDNTGGLFF	TGTGCCAGCAAAATGGACAACACCGGGGGGCTGTTTTTT
TRBV9	-	TRBD1	TRBJ1-6	CASSVGGQGDSPLHF	TGTGCCAGCAGCGTAGGCGGACAGGGTGATTCACCCCTCCACTTT
TRBV12-3/TRBV12-4	-	-	TRBJ1-1	CASRLTGLEAFF	TGTGCCAGCAGGTTGACGGGCCTTGAAGCTTTCTTT
TRBV6-1	-	-	TRBJ1-1	CASRLRDGRGAFF	TGTGCCAGCAGGTTGAGGGACGGACGGGGAGCTTTCTTT
TRBV7-9	few	-	TRBJ1-1	CASRPGVGGANTEAFF	TGTGCCAGCAGGCCCGGGGTGGGGGGAGCGAACACTGAAGCTTTCTTT
TRBV7-2	-	TRBD1	TRBJ2-7	CASTPGQGTYEQYF	TGTGCCAGTACGCCGGGACAGGGAACCTACGAGCAGTACTTC
TRBV9	many	TRBD1	TRBJ2-5	CASSSPGQQETQYF	TGTGCCAGCAGCAGCCCGGGACAGCAAGAGACCCAGTACTTC
TRBV20-1	-	-	TRBJ1-5	CSASEVSNQPQHF	TGCAGTGCTAGTGAGGTTAGCAATCAGCCCCAGCATTTT
TRBV19	-	TRBD1	TRBJ1-2	CASIARDREDGYTF	TGTGCCAGTATTGCCCGGGACAGGGAGGATGGCTACACCTTC
TRBV12-3/TRBV12-4	few	TRBD1	TRBJ2-3	CASSYQGAADTQYF	TGTGCCAGCAGCTACCAGGGGGCCGCAGATACGCAGTATTTT
TRBV30	-	-	TRBJ1-5	CAWSVLQGNQPQHF	TGTGCCTGGAGTGTACTTCAGGGAAATCAGCCCCAGCATTTT
TRBV10-3	-	-	TRBJ1-3	CAISVGDVSGNTIYF	TGTGCCATCAGTGTGGGGGACGTCTCTGGAAACACCATATATTTT
TRBV20-1	-	TRBD2	TRBJ2-3	CSGEGNTDTQYF	TGCAGTGGGGAGGGGAACACAGATACGCAGTATTTT
TRBV10-3	few	-	TRBJ1-3	CATHDFSGNTIYF	TGTGCCACTCATGACTTCTCTGGAAACACCATATATTTT
TRBV7-9	many	-	TRBJ1-1	CASSYPGHLNTEAFF	TGTGCCAGCAGCTACCCAGGACACCTGAACACTGAAGCTTTCTTT
TRBV7-8	few	-	TRBJ2-3	CASSGGAADTQYF	TGTGCCAGCAGTGGGGGCGCGGCAGATACGCAGTATTTT
TRBV5-4	few	-	TRBJ2-7	CASSLGLPGIYEQYF	TGTGCCAGCAGCTTGGGTTTACCGGGGATCTACGAGCAGTACTTC
TRBV24-1	many	TRBD2	TRBJ2-1	CATSGLGGGANEQFF	TGTGCCACCAGTGGCCTCGGCGGGGGGGCAAATGAGCAGTTCTTC
TRBV5-1	few	-	TRBJ2-2	CASSLSSENTGELFF	TGCGCCAGCAGCTTGTCATCAGAGAACACCGGGGAGCTGTTTTTT
TRBV9	-	TRBD1	TRBJ1-1	CASSVDRGLNTEAFF	TGTGCCAGCAGCGTAGACAGGGGGCTTAACACTGAAGCTTTCTTT
TRBV6-5	-	-	TRBJ2-6	CASSRQPFEFSGANVLTF	TGTGCCAGCAGTCGACAGCCATTTGAATTCTCTGGGGCCAACGTCCTGACTTTC
TRBV7-2	-	TRBD1	TRBJ1-1	CASSPSPDRDTEAFF	TGTGCCAGCAGCCCTAGCCCGGACAGGGACACTGAAGCTTTCTTT
TRBV18	many	-	TRBJ2-3	CASSPAQGGVADTQYF	TGTGCCAGCTCACCAGCTCAGGGGGGCGTGGCAGATACGCAGTATTTT
TRBV20-1	few	-	TRBJ2-7	CSAREASYEQYF	TGCAGTGCCAGAGAGGCCTCCTACGAGCAGTACTTC
TRBV11-3	few	TRBD1	TRBJ2-1	CASSLRDSVLSEQFF	TGTGCCAGCAGCCTCCGGGACAGTGTGTTGTCGGAGCAGTTCTTC
TRBV6-1	few	-	TRBJ2-4	CASEDGPKNIQYF	TGTGCCAGTGAGGACGGTCCAAAAAACATTCAGTACTTC
TRBV12-3/TRBV12-4	-	-	TRBJ1-5	CASSRQNGRGQPQHF	TGTGCCAGCAGCCGACAGAACGGGCGGGGTCAGCCCCAGCATTTT
TRBV30	-	-	TRBJ1-2	CAWSVLGGIDYGYTF	TGTGCCTGGAGTGTACTGGGGGGCATCGACTATGGCTACACCTTC
TRBV7-9	few	-	TRBJ1-4	CASSWTASNEKLFF	TGTGCCAGCAGCTGGACAGCGAGCAATGAAAAACTGTTTTTT
TRBV6-2/TRBV6-3	few	-	TRBJ1-1	CASSNGEAFF	TGTGCCAGCAGCAACGGTGAAGCTTTCTTT
TRBV5-1	-	TRBD1	TRBJ1-1	CASSHRDRVPNTEAFF	TGCGCCAGCAGCCACCGGGACAGGGTCCCGAACACTGAAGCTTTCTTT
TRBV6-5	few	-	TRBJ2-2	CASSYSFPGTNTGELFF	TGTGCCAGCAGTTACTCCTTTCCGGGAACTAACACCGGGGAGCTGTTTTTT
TRBV25-1	-	-	TRBJ1-2	CASSFPGRDTGYTF	TGTGCCAGCAGTTTCCCCGGTAGGGATACTGGCTACACCTTC
TRBV7-6	few	-	TRBJ2-3	CASSLVSSGDTQYF	TGTGCCAGCAGCTTAGTATCTTCAGGGGATACGCAGTATTTT
TRBV7-8	few	-	TRBJ1-5	CASSAGVRPQHF	TGTGCCAGCAGCGCAGGAGTTCGGCCCCAGCATTTT
TRBV4-3	few	-	TRBJ1-6	CASSQNPSGANSPLHF	TGCGCCAGCAGCCAGAATCCTAGCGGGGCTAATTCACCCCTCCACTTT
TRBV25-1	few	-	TRBJ1-2	CASSEFGVYGYTF	TGTGCCAGCAGTGAATTTGGGGTCTATGGCTACACCTTC
TRBV18	-	-	TRBJ1-1	CASSPRLAMNTEAFF	TGTGCCAGCTCACCGCGACTGGCTATGAACACTGAAGCTTTCTTT
TRBV5-1	few	-	TRBJ1-4	CASSSSITGFKEKLFF	TGCGCCAGCAGCTCCTCAATTACAGGGTTTAAAGAAAAACTGTTTTTT
TRBV6-5	many	TRBD1	TRBJ1-2	CASRRTGGEGYTF	TGTGCCAGCAGGCGGACAGGGGGCGAGGGCTACACCTTC
TRBV20-1	-	-	TRBJ2-4	CSAPSPRDGPNIQYF	TGCAGTGCTCCCTCTCCCCGTGATGGGCCAAACATTCAGTACTTC
TRBV7-2	-	-	TRBJ2-3	CASSRASGTDTQYF	TGTGCCAGCAGCCGTGCTAGCGGCACAGATACGCAGTATTTT
TRBV29-1	-	-	TRBJ2-3	CSVTGIDPDTQYF	TGCAGCGTCACCGGGATAGATCCAGATACGCAGTATTTT